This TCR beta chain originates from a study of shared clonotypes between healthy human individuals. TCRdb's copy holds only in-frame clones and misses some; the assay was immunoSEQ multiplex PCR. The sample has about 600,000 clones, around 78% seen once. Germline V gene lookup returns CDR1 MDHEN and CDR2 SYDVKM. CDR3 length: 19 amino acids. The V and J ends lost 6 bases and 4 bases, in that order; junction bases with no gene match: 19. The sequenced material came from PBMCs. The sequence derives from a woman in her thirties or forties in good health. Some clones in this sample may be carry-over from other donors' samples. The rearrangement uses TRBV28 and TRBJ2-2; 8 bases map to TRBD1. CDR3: CASRSSTGGGPRITGELFF. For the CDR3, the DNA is TGTGCCAGCAGATCCAGTACAGGGGGTGGCCCTAGGATCACCGGGGAGCTGTTTTTT.